This T cell receptor beta chain was found in a study of cytomegalovirus exposure and HLA in healthy donors. This PCR relied on a set of 60 Vbeta primers and 13 Jbeta primers. Generated by immunoSEQ multiplex PCR, the TCRdb table keeps only in-frame clones and is missing some. Seen here are around 300,000 clones, around two thirds observed once, and the top ten hold 2% to 2.5%. In germline, CDR1 is MGHRA, CDR2 YSYEKL. Trimming cost V 1 base and J 3 bases; bases outside gene matches: 4. The CDR3 contains 15 residues. Material: PBMCs. This clonotype originated in a female donor in good health and CMV-seronegative. This chain uses TRBV4-1 with TRBJ2-7; 9 nucleotides align to TRBD2. CDR3 residues: CASSQAGLADYEQYF. The CDR3 DNA reads TGCGCCAGCAGCCAAGCGGGACTAGCAGACTACGAGCAGTACTTC.